This TCR beta chain was recovered during a study of blood T cell repertoires in COVID-19. Whole-study context: Samples of COVID-19 (acute and convalescent) were obtained from the United States, Italy and Spain. In each case, the material was cDNA or gDNA derived from T cells, B-cell-depleted T cells, or PBMCs.

As processed by the authors: Counts of nucleated cells, estimated from reference gene primer amplification, were obtained. Measured with immunoSEQ multiplex PCR; TCRdb has only the in-frame clones, and not every one. That table furnishes V, J and clone size, whereas the DNA furnished D and trimming. The sample carries roughly 200,000 clones, roughly 86% recorded once. Participants reported their clinical history, and cohort assignment relied on those reports. The CDR3 length is 14 residues. V was pared by 8 bases and J by 2 bases, with 8 bases of the junction left unmatched. The V gene's germline CDR1 is ENHRY and CDR2 SYGVKD.

The sequenced material came from PBMCs or T cells enriched from blood (not recorded which). This TCR was recovered from a man aged 18 to 35 with acute COVID-19. This chain links TRBV10-3 with TRBJ2-7; TRBD1 matches 8 bases. The CDR3 reads CAISGAGQAYEQYF. The CDR3 DNA follows: TGTGCCATCTCGGGGGCGGGACAGGCCTACGAGCAGTACTTC.